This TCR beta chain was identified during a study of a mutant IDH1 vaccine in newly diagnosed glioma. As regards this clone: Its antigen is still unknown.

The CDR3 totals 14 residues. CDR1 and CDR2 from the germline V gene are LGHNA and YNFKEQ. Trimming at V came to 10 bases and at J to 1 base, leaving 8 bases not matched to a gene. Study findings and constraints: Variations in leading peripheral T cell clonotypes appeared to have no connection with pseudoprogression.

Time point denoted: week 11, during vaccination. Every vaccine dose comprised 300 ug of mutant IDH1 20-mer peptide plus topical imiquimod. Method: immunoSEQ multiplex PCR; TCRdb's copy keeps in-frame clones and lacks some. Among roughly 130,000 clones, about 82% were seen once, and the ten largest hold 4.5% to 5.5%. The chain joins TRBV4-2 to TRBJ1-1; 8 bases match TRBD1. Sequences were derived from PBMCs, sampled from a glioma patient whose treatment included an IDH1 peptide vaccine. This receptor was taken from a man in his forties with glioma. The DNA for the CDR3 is TGTGCCACCGGGACAGGAGGAGCGAACACTGAAGCTTTCTTT. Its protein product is CATGTGGANTEAFF.